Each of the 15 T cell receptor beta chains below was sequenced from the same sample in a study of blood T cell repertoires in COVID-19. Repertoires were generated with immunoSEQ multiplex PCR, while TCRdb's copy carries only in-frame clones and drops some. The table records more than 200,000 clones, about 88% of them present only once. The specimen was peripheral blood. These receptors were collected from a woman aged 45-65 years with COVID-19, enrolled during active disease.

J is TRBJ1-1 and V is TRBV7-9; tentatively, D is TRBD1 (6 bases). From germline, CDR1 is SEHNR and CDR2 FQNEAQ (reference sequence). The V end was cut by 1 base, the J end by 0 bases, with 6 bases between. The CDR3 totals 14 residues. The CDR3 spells CASSLGDMNTEAFF. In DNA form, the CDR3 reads TGTGCCAGCAGCTTAGGGGACATGAACACTGAAGCTTTCTTT.

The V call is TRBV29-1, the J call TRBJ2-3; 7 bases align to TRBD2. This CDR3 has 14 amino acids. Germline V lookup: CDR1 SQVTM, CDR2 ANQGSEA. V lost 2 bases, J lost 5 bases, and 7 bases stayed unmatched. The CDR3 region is CSVERGGRGDTQYF. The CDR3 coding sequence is TGCAGCGTTGAACGGGGAGGGAGAGGAGATACGCAGTATTTT.

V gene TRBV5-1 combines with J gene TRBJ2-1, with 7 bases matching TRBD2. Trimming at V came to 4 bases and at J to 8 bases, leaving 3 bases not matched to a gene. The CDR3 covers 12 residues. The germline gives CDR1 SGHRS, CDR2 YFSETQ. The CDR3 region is CASSPRGDEQFF. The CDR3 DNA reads TGCGCCAGCAGCCCTCGGGGGGATGAGCAGTTCTTC.

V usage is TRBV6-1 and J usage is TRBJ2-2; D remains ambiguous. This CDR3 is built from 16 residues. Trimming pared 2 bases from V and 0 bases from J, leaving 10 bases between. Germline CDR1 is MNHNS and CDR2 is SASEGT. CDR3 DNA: TGTGCCAGCAGTGAATGGGCACCTTCGAACACCGGGGAGCTGTTTTTT. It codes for CASSEWAPSNTGELFF.

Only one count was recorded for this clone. The CDR3 DNA reads as TGTGCCAGCACCTCCGGAGGTAGCGGGGGGCTCTACAATGAGCAGTTCTTC. Protein sequence: CASTSGGSGGLYNEQFF. The rearrangement uses TRBV11-3 and TRBJ2-1; 10 bases map to TRBD2. Losses at the gene ends were 7 bases for V and 3 bases for J; bases not matched to a gene: 12. This CDR3 is 17 amino acids long. Germline V gene sequence: CDR1 SGHNT, CDR2 YENEEA.

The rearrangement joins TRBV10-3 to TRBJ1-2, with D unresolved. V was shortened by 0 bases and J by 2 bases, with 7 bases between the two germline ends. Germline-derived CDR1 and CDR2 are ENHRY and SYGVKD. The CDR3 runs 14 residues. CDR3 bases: TGTGCCATCAGTGAGTCACCGAGGAACTATGGCTACACCTTC. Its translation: CAISESPRNYGYTF.

The CDR3 reads CASSVSPGTEAFF. DNA of the CDR3: TGTGCCAGCAGCGTAAGCCCGGGCACTGAAGCTTTCTTT. V usage is TRBV9 and J usage is TRBJ1-1; D gene unclear. CDR1 SGDLS and CDR2 YYNGEE come from the germline V gene. The V and J ends lost 1 base and 4 bases respectively, with 8 bases between them. The CDR3 has 13 residues.

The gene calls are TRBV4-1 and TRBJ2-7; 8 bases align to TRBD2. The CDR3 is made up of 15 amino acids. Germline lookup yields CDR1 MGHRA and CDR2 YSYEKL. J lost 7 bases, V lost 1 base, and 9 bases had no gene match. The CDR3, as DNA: TGCGCCAGCAGCCAAGTGAGCGGGGGTCCTAGGGAGCAGTACTTC. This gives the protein CASSQVSGGPREQYF.

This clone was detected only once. The CDR3 spells CASSYSRGIEKLFF. CDR3 coding DNA: TGTGCCAGCAGTTACTCGAGAGGGATAGAAAAACTGTTTTTT. This chain links TRBV6-6 with TRBJ1-4; no clear D. From germline, CDR1 is MNHNY and CDR2 SVGAGI (reference sequence). Trimming pared 0 bases from V and 8 bases from J, leaving 10 bases between. The CDR3 runs 14 residues.

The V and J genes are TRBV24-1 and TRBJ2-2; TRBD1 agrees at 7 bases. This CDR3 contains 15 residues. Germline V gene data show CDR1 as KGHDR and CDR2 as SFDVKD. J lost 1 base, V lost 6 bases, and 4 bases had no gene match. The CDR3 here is CATSNRGLNTGELFF. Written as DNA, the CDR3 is TGTGCCACCAGTAACAGGGGATTGAACACCGGGGAGCTGTTTTTT.

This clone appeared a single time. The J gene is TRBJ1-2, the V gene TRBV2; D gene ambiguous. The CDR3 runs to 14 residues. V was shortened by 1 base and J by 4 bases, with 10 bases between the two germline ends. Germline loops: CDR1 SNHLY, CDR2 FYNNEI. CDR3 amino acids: CASSEGATLYGYTF. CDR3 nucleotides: TGTGCCAGCAGTGAAGGCGCAACCCTCTATGGCTACACCTTC.

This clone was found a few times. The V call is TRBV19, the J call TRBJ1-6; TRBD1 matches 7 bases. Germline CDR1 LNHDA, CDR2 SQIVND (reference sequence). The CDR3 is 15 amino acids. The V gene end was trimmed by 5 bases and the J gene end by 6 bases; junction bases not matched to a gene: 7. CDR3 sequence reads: CASSDRARGNSPLHF. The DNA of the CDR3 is TGTGCCAGTAGTGACAGGGCCAGAGGTAATTCACCCCTCCACTTT.

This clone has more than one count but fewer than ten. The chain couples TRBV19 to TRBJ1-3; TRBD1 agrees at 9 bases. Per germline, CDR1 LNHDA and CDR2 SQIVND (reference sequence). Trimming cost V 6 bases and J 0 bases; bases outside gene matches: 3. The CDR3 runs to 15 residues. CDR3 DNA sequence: TGTGCCAGTAGCACAGGGGGCTACTCTGGAAACACCATATATTTT. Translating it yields CASSTGGYSGNTIYF.

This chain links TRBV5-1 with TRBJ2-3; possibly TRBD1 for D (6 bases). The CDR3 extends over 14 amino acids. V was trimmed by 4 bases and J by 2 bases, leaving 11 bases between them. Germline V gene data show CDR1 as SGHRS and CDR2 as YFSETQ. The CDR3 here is CASSLDSFTDTQYF. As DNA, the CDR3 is TGCGCCAGCAGCCTGGACAGTTTCACAGATACGCAGTATTTT.

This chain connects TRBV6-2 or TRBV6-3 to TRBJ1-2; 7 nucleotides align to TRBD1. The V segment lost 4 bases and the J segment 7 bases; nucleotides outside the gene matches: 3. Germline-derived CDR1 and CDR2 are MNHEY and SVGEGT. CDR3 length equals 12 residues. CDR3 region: CASSSDRAGYTF. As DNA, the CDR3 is TGTGCCAGCAGTTCCGACAGGGCTGGCTACACCTTC.